Described below is a single T cell receptor (beta chain) sequence and its context. The germline gene is not matched at one end of the junction; a read error may be the cause. Germline V gene lookup returns CDR1 SGDLS and CDR2 YYNGEE. This CDR3 has 17 amino acids. These data originate in a study of blood T cell repertoires in COVID-19. Turning to the study itself: The United States, Italy and Spain were the sources of the acute and convalescent COVID-19 samples. PBMCs, B-cell-depleted T cells, or T cells were the source of the cDNA or gDNA that made up the material.

As processed by the authors: Counts of nucleated cells, estimated from reference gene primer amplification, were obtained. Repertoires were generated with immunoSEQ multiplex PCR, while TCRdb's copy carries only in-frame clones and drops some. V and J calls and clone size are as listed in that table; D and trimming were resolved from the DNA. In the table there are about 150,000 clones, roughly 90% of which are singletons. The material sequenced was peripheral blood. This TCR was sampled from a woman aged 55-69 years with active or convalescent COVID-19. This chain links TRBV9 with TRBJ2-2; 9 bases are a match to TRBD2. The CDR3 spells CARRAGTSRAGGGELFF. CDR3 in DNA: TGCGCCCGCCGCGCCGGGACTAGCCGGGCCGGGGGCGGGGAGCTGTTTTTT.